This is a list of T cell receptor beta chains from one sample in a study of CD8 T cells in ankylosing spondylitis. TCRdb recomputed calls from the 5' RACE reads with MiXCR, one row per CDR3 protein. The sample includes 500,000 or so distinct CDR3 sequences, about 5.7% seen only once; the top ten take roughly 3.2%. What was sequenced was blood, either unsorted or a sorted T cell fraction (not recorded which). The receptors come from a male donor with ankylosing spondylitis. Both conserved end residues are part of each CDR3. The order of the fields is D gene, J gene, V gene, clone size, CDR3 DNA, CDR3 protein. The D gene is left open where the match is weak. Expanded clones are given a class, and other clones once, few, many or no size at all.

>TRBD1|TRBJ2-3|TRBV27|many
TGTGCCAGCAGTTTGGGACAGGGTTACATAGATACGCAGTATTTT
CASSLGQGYIDTQYF
>.|TRBJ2-1|TRBV7-9|few
TGTGCCAGCAGAAAACTCATCCGGGGGGCCACCGATGAGCAGTTCTTC
CASRKLIRGATDEQFF
>.|TRBJ2-1|TRBV19|.
TGTGCCAGTAGTATGAATGGAGACGATGAGCAGTTCTTC
CASSMNGDDEQFF
>.|TRBJ2-7|TRBV20-1|many
TGCAGTGCTAGAAGCGGGTACTACGAGCAGTACTTC
CSARSGYYEQYF
>.|TRBJ1-2|TRBV20-1|many
TGCAGTGCTATAGGGGGACTGGGTGGCTACACCTTC
CSAIGGLGGYTF
>TRBD2|TRBJ2-7|TRBV4-3|many
TGCGCCAGCAGCGAAGGACTAGCGGGGGGGGATGAGCAGTACTTC
CASSEGLAGGDEQYF
>TRBD2|TRBJ2-7|TRBV27|many
TGTGCCAGCAGATCAACGGGACTAGCGGGAACTACTTACGAGCAGTACTTC
CASRSTGLAGTTYEQYF
>.|TRBJ2-3|TRBV7-2|many
TGTGCCAGCAGCCCCACTGCCCTTACAGATACGCAGTATTTT
CASSPTALTDTQYF
>TRBD1|TRBJ2-2|TRBV24-1|many
TGTGCCACCAGTGAAAGGGTACCAAGGCAGGGGGCATTCACCGGGGAGCTGTTTTTT
CATSERVPRQGAFTGELFF
>.|TRBJ2-3|TRBV6-5|many
TGTGCCAGCAAGTTGAGAGATACGCAGTATTTT
CASKLRDTQYF
>.|TRBJ2-5|TRBV21-1|.
TGTGCCAGCAGTAGATTCCCGGGACTAGTCGGGTTGGAGACCCAGTACTTC
CASSRFPGLVGLETQYF
>TRBD1|TRBJ2-1|TRBV2|once
TGTGCCAGCAACAGGGGATGGAATGAGCAGTTCTTC
CASNRGWNEQFF
>.|TRBJ1-5|TRBV28|many
TGTGCCAGCAGTTTATTATCACAGCCCCAGCATTTT
CASSLLSQPQHF
>TRBD1|TRBJ2-5|TRBV5-6|many
TGTGCCAGCAGCTTGACAGGGGGAGAGACCCAGTACTTC
CASSLTGGETQYF
>.|TRBJ1-2|TRBV11-2|many
TGTGCCAGCAGCTCTCTCAGGGAGGGGAGGCCCTATGGCTACACCTTC
CASSSLREGRPYGYTF
>TRBD1|TRBJ1-6|TRBV4-3|many
TGCGCCAGCAGCCAGCGGGACAGGGGGACACCCCTCCACTTT
CASSQRDRGTPLHF
>TRBD1|TRBJ1-1|TRBV6-2/TRBV6-3|.
TGTGCCAGCAGTTCCATCAGACAGGGCCGAGCTTTCTTT
CASSSIRQGRAFF
>.|TRBJ2-7|TRBV6-2/TRBV6-3|few
TGTGCCAGCAGCCGCCCCGGAGGGGTCGAGCAGTACTTC
CASSRPGGVEQYF
>.|TRBJ2-5|TRBV12-3/TRBV12-4|many
TGTGCCAGCAGTTTATTCCCAAGAGAGACCCAGTACTTC
CASSLFPRETQYF
>TRBD1|TRBJ1-6|TRBV7-9|many
TGTGCCAGCAGCTTAGCCGCCGGGACAGAGGGTTCACCCCTCCACTTT
CASSLAAGTEGSPLHF
>.|TRBJ1-5|TRBV6-2/TRBV6-3|many
TGTGCCAGCAGTTTACTCCGGACAGAGTATAGCAATCAGCCCCAGCATTTT
CASSLLRTEYSNQPQHF
>.|TRBJ1-5|TRBV7-2|many
TGTGCCAGCAGCCTCACACGTGAAGGTGAACCCCAGCATTTT
CASSLTREGEPQHF
>.|TRBJ2-7|TRBV5-4|.
TGTGCCAGCAGCCCATCAATCGGCTTCTACGAGCAGTACTTC
CASSPSIGFYEQYF
>TRBD2|TRBJ2-3|TRBV7-2|many
TGTGCCAGCAGCTTAATCGGGAGGATCACAGATACGCAGTATTTT
CASSLIGRITDTQYF
>.|TRBJ2-7|TRBV9|many
TGTGCCAGCAGCGTGGGACCAAACTACGAGCAGTACTTC
CASSVGPNYEQYF
>.|TRBJ1-4|TRBV7-9|many
TGTGCCAGCAGCGGCATGGGGGGCCTTAATGAAAAACTGTTTTTT
CASSGMGGLNEKLFF
>.|TRBJ2-7|TRBV29-1|many
TGCAGCGTCGTTGGGGTTGGCGAGCAGTACTTC
CSVVGVGEQYF
>.|TRBJ1-2|TRBV4-3|many
TGCGCCAGCAGCCAAGATCGTCGGGGGTGGCTCTATGGCTACACCTTC
CASSQDRRGWLYGYTF
>TRBD1|TRBJ2-7|TRBV27|many
TGTGCCAGCAGTTGGGACAGGGGGCAGGGAGAGCAGTACTTC
CASSWDRGQGEQYF
>.|TRBJ2-1|TRBV6-2/TRBV6-3|many
TGTGCCAGCAGTTACAGGCGGAGAGACAATGAGCAGTTCTTC
CASSYRRRDNEQFF
>.|TRBJ2-3|TRBV12-3/TRBV12-4|many
TGTGCCAGCAGTTTAATCTTAGGACGAGGCACAGATACGCAGTATTTT
CASSLILGRGTDTQYF
>.|TRBJ1-1|TRBV7-6|many
TGTGCCAGCAGCTTCAAGAGTGACACTGAAGCTTTCTTT
CASSFKSDTEAFF
>.|TRBJ2-2|TRBV10-3|many
TGTGCCATCGGGACGGGTCGGAACACCGGGGAGCTGTTTTTT
CAIGTGRNTGELFF
>.|TRBJ1-2|TRBV5-1|many
TGCGCCAGCAGGCTCCCCCGTGTGGGACAAAACTATGGCTACACCTTC
CASRLPRVGQNYGYTF
>.|TRBJ2-1|TRBV7-2|few
TGTGCCAGCAGCCCGAGCCCGGGTCCCTACTACGATGAGCAGTTCTTC
CASSPSPGPYYDEQFF
>.|TRBJ1-4|TRBV6-1|few
TGTGCCAGCTTTGATGGGGGAGGAGGTGAAAAACTGTTTTTT
CASFDGGGGEKLFF
>TRBD1|TRBJ2-7|TRBV10-3|.
TGTGCCATCAGTGATCAGGGACAGGGAAGTGAGCAGTACTTC
CAISDQGQGSEQYF